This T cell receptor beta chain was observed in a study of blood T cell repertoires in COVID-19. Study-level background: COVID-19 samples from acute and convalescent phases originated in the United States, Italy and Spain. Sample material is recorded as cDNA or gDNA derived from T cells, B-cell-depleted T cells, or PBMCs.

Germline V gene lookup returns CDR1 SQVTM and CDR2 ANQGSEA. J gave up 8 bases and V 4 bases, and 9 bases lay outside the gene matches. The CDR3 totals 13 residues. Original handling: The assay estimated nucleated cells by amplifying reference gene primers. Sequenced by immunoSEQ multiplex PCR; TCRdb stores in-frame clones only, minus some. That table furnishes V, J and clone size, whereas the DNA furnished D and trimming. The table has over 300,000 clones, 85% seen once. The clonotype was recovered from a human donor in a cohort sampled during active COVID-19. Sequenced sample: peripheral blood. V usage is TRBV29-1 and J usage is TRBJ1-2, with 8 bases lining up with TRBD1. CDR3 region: CSVVVGGQEGYTF. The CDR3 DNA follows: TGCAGCGTTGTCGTTGGGGGACAGGAGGGCTACACCTTC. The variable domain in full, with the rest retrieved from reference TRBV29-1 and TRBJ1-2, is SAVISQKPSRDICQRGTSLTIQCQVDSQVTMMFWYRQQPGQSLTLIATANQGSEATYESGFVIDKFPISRPNLTFSTLTVSNMSPEDSSIYLCSVVVGGQEGYTFGSGTRLTVV.